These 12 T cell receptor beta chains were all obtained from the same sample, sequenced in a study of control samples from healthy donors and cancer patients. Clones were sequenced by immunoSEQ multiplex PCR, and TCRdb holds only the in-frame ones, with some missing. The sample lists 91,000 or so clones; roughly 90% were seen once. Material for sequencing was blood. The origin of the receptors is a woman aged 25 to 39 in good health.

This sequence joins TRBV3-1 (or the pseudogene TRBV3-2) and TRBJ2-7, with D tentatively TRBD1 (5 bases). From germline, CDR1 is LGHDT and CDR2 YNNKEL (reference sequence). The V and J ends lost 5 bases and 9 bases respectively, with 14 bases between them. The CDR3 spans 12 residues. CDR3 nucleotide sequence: TGTGCCAGCAGCTTACAGGAGCGCGGGCAGTACTTC. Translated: CASSLQERGQYF.

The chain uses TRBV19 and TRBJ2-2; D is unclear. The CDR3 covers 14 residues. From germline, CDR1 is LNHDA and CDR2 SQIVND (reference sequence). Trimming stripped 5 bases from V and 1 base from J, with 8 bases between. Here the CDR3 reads CASSRKMNTGELFF. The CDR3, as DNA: TGTGCCAGTAGTCGTAAGATGAACACCGGGGAGCTGTTTTTT.

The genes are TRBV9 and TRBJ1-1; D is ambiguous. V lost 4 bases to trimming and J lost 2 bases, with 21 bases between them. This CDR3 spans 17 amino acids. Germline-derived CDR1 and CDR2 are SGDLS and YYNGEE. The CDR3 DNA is TGTGCCAGCAGCTTGTACCCCGGATGGCAGCCAAACACTGAAGCTTTCTTT. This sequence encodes CASSLYPGWQPNTEAFF.

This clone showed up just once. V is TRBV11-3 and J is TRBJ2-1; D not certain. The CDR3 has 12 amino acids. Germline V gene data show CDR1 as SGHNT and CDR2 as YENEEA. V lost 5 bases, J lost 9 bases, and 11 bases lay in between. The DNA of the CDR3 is TGTGCCAGCAGCGTTAGATTGGGTGAGCAGTTCTTC. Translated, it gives CASSVRLGEQFF.

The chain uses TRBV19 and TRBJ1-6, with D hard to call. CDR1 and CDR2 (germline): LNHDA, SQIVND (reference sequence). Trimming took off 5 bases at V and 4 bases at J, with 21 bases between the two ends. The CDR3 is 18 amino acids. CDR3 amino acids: CASSPQSPVDKYNSPLHF. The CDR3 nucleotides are TGTGCCAGTAGTCCCCAGTCCCCGGTAGACAAATATAATTCACCCCTCCACTTT. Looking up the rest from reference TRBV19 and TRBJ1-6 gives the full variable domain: DGGITQSPKYLFRKEGQNVTLSCEQNLNHDAMYWYRQDPGQGLRLIYYSQIVNDFQKGDIAEGYSVSREKKESFPLTVTSAQKNPTAFYLCASSPQSPVDKYNSPLHFGNGTRLTVT.

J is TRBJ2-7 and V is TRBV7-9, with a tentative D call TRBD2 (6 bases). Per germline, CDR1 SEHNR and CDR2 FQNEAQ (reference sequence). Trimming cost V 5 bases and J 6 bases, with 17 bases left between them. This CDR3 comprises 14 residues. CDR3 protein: CASSDGLRPLEQYF. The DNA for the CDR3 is TGTGCCAGCAGCGACGGACTAAGGCCCCTCGAGCAGTACTTC.

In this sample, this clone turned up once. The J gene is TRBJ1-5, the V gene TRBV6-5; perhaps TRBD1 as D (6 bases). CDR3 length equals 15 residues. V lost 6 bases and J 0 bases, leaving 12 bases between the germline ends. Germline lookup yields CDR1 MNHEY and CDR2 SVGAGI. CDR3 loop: CASRGQGNSNQPQHF. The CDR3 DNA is TGTGCCAGCAGGGGACAAGGTAATAGCAATCAGCCCCAGCATTTT.

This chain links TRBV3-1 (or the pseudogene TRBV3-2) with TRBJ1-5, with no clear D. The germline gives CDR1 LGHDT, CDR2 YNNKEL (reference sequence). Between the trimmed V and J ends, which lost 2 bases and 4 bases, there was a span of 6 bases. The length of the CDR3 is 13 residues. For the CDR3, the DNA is TGTGCCAGCAGCCAACAGGTAAATCAGCCCCAGCATTTT. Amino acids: CASSQQVNQPQHF.

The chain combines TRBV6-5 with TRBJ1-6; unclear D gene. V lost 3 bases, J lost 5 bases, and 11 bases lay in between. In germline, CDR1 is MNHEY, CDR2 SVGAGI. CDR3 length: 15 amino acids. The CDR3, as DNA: TGTGCCAGCAGTTATGTGCGCGGGAATAATTCACCCCTCCACTTT. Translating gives CASSYVRGNNSPLHF.

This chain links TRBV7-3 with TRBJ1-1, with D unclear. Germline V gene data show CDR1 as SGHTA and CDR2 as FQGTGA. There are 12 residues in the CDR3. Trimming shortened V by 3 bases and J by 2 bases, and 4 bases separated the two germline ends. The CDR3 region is CASSFSNTEAFF. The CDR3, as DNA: TGTGCCAGCAGCTTCTCAAACACTGAAGCTTTCTTT.

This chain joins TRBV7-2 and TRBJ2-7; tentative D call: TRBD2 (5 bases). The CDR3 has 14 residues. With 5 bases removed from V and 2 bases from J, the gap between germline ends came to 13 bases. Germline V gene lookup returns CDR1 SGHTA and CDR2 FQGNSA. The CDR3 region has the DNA TGTGCCAGCAGCACCCCGGACTGGGCCTACGAGCAGTACTTC. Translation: CASSTPDWAYEQYF.

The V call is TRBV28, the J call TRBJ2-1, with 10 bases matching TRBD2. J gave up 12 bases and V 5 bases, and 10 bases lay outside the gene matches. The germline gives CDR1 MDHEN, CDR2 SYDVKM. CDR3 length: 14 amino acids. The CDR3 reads CASSLTIWTSGQFF. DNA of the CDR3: TGTGCCAGCAGTCTGACGATTTGGACTAGCGGGCAGTTCTTC.